The 12 T cell receptor beta chains given below trace back to one sample, sequenced in a study of cytomegalovirus exposure and HLA in healthy donors. It was with 60 Vbeta and 13 Jbeta primers that the PCR ran. The method was immunoSEQ multiplex PCR; TCRdb's version includes in-frame clones alone and lacks a portion of them. The sample has under 200,000 clones; around 73% are singletons. Sequencing input: PBMCs. The receptors originated from a man in his fifties or sixties in good health and CMV-seronegative.

This chain connects TRBV20-1 to TRBJ2-7, with TRBD1 matching 7 bases. The V gene end was trimmed by 5 bases and the J gene end by 3 bases; junction bases not matched to a gene: 1. The CDR3 is 11 amino acids. CDR1 and CDR2 (germline): DFQATT, SNEGSKA (reference sequence). The CDR3, as DNA: TGCAGTGCTGACAGGGTCTACGAGCAGTACTTC. This codes for CSADRVYEQYF.

This clone was recorded only once. V and J are TRBV6-1 and TRBJ2-1, with TRBD1 matching 9 bases. Germline V lookup: CDR1 MNHNS, CDR2 SASEGT. V trimming: 7 bases; J trimming: 8 bases; junction bases outside the gene matches: 12. The CDR3 is made up of 15 amino acids. CDR3 amino acids: CASNNRDRVHDEQFF. DNA of the CDR3: TGTGCCAGCAACAACCGGGACAGGGTTCACGATGAGCAGTTCTTC.

This chain links TRBV19 with TRBJ2-6; 12 bases agree with TRBD1. The trim removed 3 bases at V and 3 bases at J, leaving 6 bases unmatched. This CDR3 contains 18 residues. Germline V gene lookup returns CDR1 LNHDA and CDR2 SQIVND (reference sequence). The CDR3 DNA follows: TGTGCCAGTAGTATGGAGGGACAGGGGGCTTTTGGGGCCAACGTCCTGACTTTC. Encoded protein: CASSMEGQGAFGANVLTF.

This clone was found once. The rearrangement joins TRBV6-5 to TRBJ1-5; TRBD1 agrees at 7 bases. The CDR3 length is 14 residues. Per germline, CDR1 MNHEY and CDR2 SVGAGI. The junction had 0 bases not matched to a gene; V was cut back by 2 bases and J by 2 bases. CDR3 coding DNA: TGTGCCAGCAGTTACACAGGGGGCAATCAGCCCCAGCATTTT. This gives the protein CASSYTGGNQPQHF.

The rearrangement joins TRBV6-1 to TRBJ2-5; TRBD2 matches at 7 bases. This CDR3 region has 14 residues. The ends lost 6 bases at V and 5 bases at J; junction bases unmatched: 9. Germline V lookup: CDR1 MNHNS, CDR2 SASEGT. The CDR3 loop is CASSPSGTLETQYF. The DNA of the CDR3 is TGTGCCAGCAGCCCAAGCGGGACCCTTGAGACCCAGTACTTC.

The chain links TRBV5-4 to TRBJ1-1, with D possibly TRBD1 on 5 matching bases. Germline V gene lookup returns CDR1 SGHNT and CDR2 YYREEE (reference sequence). The CDR3 covers 13 residues. Trimming stripped 4 bases from V and 6 bases from J, with 13 bases between. The CDR3: CASSKEQAPEAFF. The DNA for the CDR3 is TGTGCCAGCAGCAAGGAACAGGCGCCTGAAGCTTTCTTT.

The rearrangement uses TRBV7-8 and TRBJ1-5, with D uncertain. Trimming removed 5 bases at V and 3 bases at J, with 5 bases between. Germline V CDR1 and CDR2: SGHVS, FQNEAQ. This CDR3 has 12 residues. The CDR3 DNA reads as TGTGCCAGCAGCCTGTACAATCAGCCCCAGCATTTT. This encodes CASSLYNQPQHF. Together with reference TRBV7-8 and TRBJ1-5, the CDR3 gives the full variable domain: GAGVSQSPRYKVAKRGQDVALRCDPISGHVSLFWYQQALGQGPEFLTYFQNEAQLDKSGLPSDRFFAERPEGSVSTLKIQRTQQEDSAVYLCASSLYNQPQHFGDGTRLSIL.

The genes are TRBV27 and TRBJ2-7, with 10 nucleotides matching TRBD1. Germline V gene lookup returns CDR1 MNHEY and CDR2 SMNVEV (reference sequence). V shed 3 bases, J shed 0 bases, and the junction held 2 bases outside the gene matches. The CDR3 consists of 15 residues. DNA of the CDR3: TGTGCCAGCAGTTTGGACAGGGGGGACTCCTACGAGCAGTACTTC. Amino acid sequence: CASSLDRGDSYEQYF.

This chain joins TRBV29-1 and TRBJ2-7; possible D gene TRBD1, 6 bases. The CDR3 contains 11 residues. V dropped 7 bases and J dropped 4 bases, with 11 bases sitting between them. Germline V gene sequence: CDR1 SQVTM, CDR2 ANQGSEA. The CDR3 coding sequence is TGCAGCGCAACGACAGGTTACGAGCAGTACTTC. It is translated as CSATTGYEQYF.

This chain uses TRBV19 with TRBJ2-1; possible D gene TRBD1, 6 bases. V gave up 4 bases and J gave up 15 bases, with 19 bases separating them. The CDR3 consists of 13 residues. Germline lookup yields CDR1 LNHDA and CDR2 SQIVND (reference sequence). CDR3 amino acids: CASSTTIRQVAFF. CDR3 coding DNA: TGTGCCAGTAGTACAACCATTCGACAGGTGGCGTTCTTC.

The chain combines TRBV9 with TRBJ2-3; D is possibly TRBD2 (6 bases). Trimming cost V 4 bases and J 2 bases, with 11 bases left between them. From germline, CDR1 is SGDLS and CDR2 YYNGEE. This CDR3 has 14 residues. CDR3 in DNA: TGTGCCAGCAGCCCTCCGGGGGTCACAGATACGCAGTATTTT. Residues: CASSPPGVTDTQYF.

This clone turned up a few times. This chain connects TRBV28 to TRBJ1-5; D is unclear. Germline V gene lookup returns CDR1 MDHEN and CDR2 SYDVKM. The CDR3 contains 11 residues. The V end was cut by 5 bases, the J end by 5 bases, with 4 bases between. The chain's CDR3 is CASSPDQPQHF. CDR3 coding DNA: TGTGCCAGCAGTCCAGATCAGCCCCAGCATTTT.